This T cell receptor (beta chain) was recorded in a study of blood T cells in healthy people across ages. The CDR3 covers 15 residues. Trimming removed 3 bases from V and 1 base from J; junction bases left unmatched: 3. Primers used in a second PCR of about 7 to 11 cycles were a sample-barcoded 5' primer and a J-beta primer mix. One entry per CDR3 protein, called by TCRdb with MiXCR from the 5' RACE reads. Among around 1.5 million distinct CDR3 sequences listed, about 35% were seen once. The sequence was collected from a woman aged 30 to 39 in good health. Sequenced: blood. The V and J genes are TRBV12-3 or TRBV12-4 and TRBJ2-3; TRBD2 matches 8 bases. Here the CDR3 DNA reads TGTGCCAGCAGTTTCCAAGCGGGGGGCACAGATACGCAGTATTTT. It translates to CASSFQAGGTDTQYF.